Given below is one T cell receptor beta chain in context. The assay was immunoSEQ multiplex PCR, and TCRdb's table has in-frame clones only and misses some. The sample contains about 490,000 clones, less than 80% of which appear only once. The V gene's germline CDR1 is LGHNA and CDR2 YNFKEQ. The CDR3 extends over 12 amino acids. V lost 0 bases and J lost 9, with 3 bases in between. The sample is drawn from a study of shared clonotypes between healthy human individuals. The sample taken for sequencing was PBMCs. The receptor comes from a middle-aged woman in good health. Some clones in this sample may be carry-over from other donors' samples. The rearrangement joins TRBV4-2 to TRBJ1-6; D is uncertain. The CDR3 sequence is CASSQDRSPLHF. The CDR3, as DNA: TGTGCCAGCAGCCAAGACCGTTCACCCCTCCACTTT.